The T cell receptor beta chain under discussion was sequenced for a study of blood T cell repertoires in COVID-19. Looking at the study overall: T cells, B-cell-depleted T cells, or PBMCs supplied cDNA or gDNA.

Original data processing: How many nucleated cells were present was estimated from reference gene primer amplification. Some clones are missing from TCRdb's copy, which holds only in-frame ones; the method was immunoSEQ multiplex PCR. The V and J calls and the clone size are those of that table, but D and trimming were determined from the DNA. This table holds roughly 370,000 clones, 80% to 90% found once. Across under 25 US areas, participants ranged in age from about 18 to 90 years. Before being deemed recovered, Cohort 3 donors had two negative PCRs, clearance, or symptom resolution. Trimming left V 5 bases short and J 1 base short, with 12 bases between. The germline CDR1 and CDR2 sequences are KGHSH and LQKENI. The CDR3 extends over 15 amino acids.

V and J are TRBV18 and TRBJ1-5; the D is unclear. The sample taken for sequencing was PBMCs or T cells enriched from blood (not recorded which). This TCR was recovered from a woman aged 45 to 65 who had recovered from COVID-19. The CDR3 DNA reads TGTGCCAGCTCAGAAAGGAGTTTGAGCAATCAGCCCCAGCATTTT. This encodes CASSERSLSNQPQHF.